A selection of T cell receptor beta chains follows, all from one sample in a study of shared clonotypes between healthy human individuals. Assay: immunoSEQ multiplex PCR; the TCRdb copy retains only in-frame clones and omits some. The sample records 1,500,000 or so clones, 98% being singletons. Specimen: naive CD4+ T cells sorted from blood. Receptors were obtained from a man in his thirties or forties in good health. Both conserved end residues are part of each CDR3. The order of the fields is J gene, clone size, V gene, D gene, CDR3 protein, CDR3 DNA. The D gene is left open where the match is weak. Size is stated for part of the rows, as once, few or many counts, or as a class when the clone is expanded.

J: TRBJ2-1; size: NA; V: TRBV15; D: TRBD2; CDR3: CATSRVPSGRAGNEQFF; DNA: TGTGCCACCAGCAGAGTCCCTAGCGGGAGGGCCGGCAATGAGCAGTTCTTC
J: TRBJ2-5; size: NA; V: TRBV11-2; D: TRBD1; CDR3: CASSSGGETQYF; DNA: TGTGCCAGCAGCTCAGGGGGCGAGACCCAGTACTTC
J: TRBJ2-1; size: NA; V: TRBV7-9; D: TRBD2; CDR3: CASSLAPRSSGDRYNEQFF; DNA: TGTGCCAGCAGCTTAGCCCCAAGGAGTAGCGGGGACCGATACAATGAGCAGTTCTTC
J: TRBJ1-2; size: NA; V: TRBV7-9; D: TRBD1; CDR3: CASSLGGQAGGYTF; DNA: TGTGCCAGCAGCTTAGGTGGACAGGCGGGGGGCTACACCTTC
J: TRBJ2-7; size: NA; V: TRBV5-4; D: TRBD1; CDR3: CASSLNRGSYEQYF; DNA: TGTGCCAGCAGCTTAAACAGGGGGTCCTACGAGCAGTACTTC
J: TRBJ2-3; size: NA; V: TRBV5-4; D: NA; CDR3: CASSFSGVADTQYF; DNA: TGTGCCAGCAGCTTTTCGGGAGTAGCAGATACGCAGTATTTT
J: TRBJ2-2; size: once; V: TRBV19; D: NA; CDR3: CASSSGASTGELFF; DNA: TGTGCCAGTAGTTCCGGGGCAAGCACCGGGGAGCTGTTTTTT
J: TRBJ1-2; size: NA; V: TRBV5-1; D: NA; CDR3: CASSFEGSANYGYTF; DNA: TGCGCCAGCAGCTTCGAAGGTTCCGCTAACTATGGCTACACCTTC
J: TRBJ2-7; size: NA; V: TRBV5-1; D: TRBD2; CDR3: CASRASGRNYEQYF; DNA: TGCGCCAGCAGGGCTAGCGGGAGGAACTACGAGCAGTACTTC
J: TRBJ1-5; size: NA; V: TRBV6-1; D: NA; CDR3: CASSEGLGQPQHF; DNA: TGTGCCAGCAGTGAAGGTTTGGGTCAGCCCCAGCATTTT
J: TRBJ2-6; size: NA; V: TRBV7-2; D: NA; CDR3: CASSPRLTGSGANVLTF; DNA: TGTGCCAGCAGCCCACGTTTGACCGGCTCTGGGGCCAACGTCCTGACTTTC
J: TRBJ2-1; size: NA; V: TRBV29-1; D: TRBD2; CDR3: CSVSAGVADNEQFF; DNA: TGCAGCGTCTCTGCGGGAGTAGCGGACAATGAGCAGTTCTTC
J: TRBJ2-7; size: NA; V: TRBV5-4; D: NA; CDR3: CASSLRPYEQYF; DNA: TGTGCCAGCAGCTTACGACCCTACGAGCAGTACTTC
J: TRBJ2-7; size: NA; V: TRBV28; D: NA; CDR3: CASSPARLHSYEQYF; DNA: TGTGCCAGCAGCCCGGCGAGACTCCACTCCTACGAGCAGTACTTC
J: TRBJ1-3; size: once; V: TRBV5-4; D: NA; CDR3: CASTVQGVGNTIYF; DNA: TGTGCCAGCACCGTGCAGGGTGTAGGAAACACCATATATTTT
J: TRBJ1-1; size: NA; V: TRBV7-9; D: NA; CDR3: CASSWPGGRAEAFF; DNA: TGTGCCAGCAGCTGGCCGGGAGGGAGGGCTGAAGCTTTCTTT
J: TRBJ1-2; size: NA; V: TRBV7-2; D: NA; CDR3: CASSLEINYGYTF; DNA: TGTGCCAGCAGCTTAGAGATTAACTATGGCTACACCTTC
J: TRBJ2-5; size: NA; V: TRBV28; D: NA; CDR3: CASSLDSKTQYF; DNA: TGTGCCAGCAGCCTGGACAGCAAGACCCAGTACTTC
J: TRBJ2-5; size: NA; V: TRBV9; D: NA; CDR3: CASSALGRGTQYF; DNA: TGTGCCAGCAGCGCGCTGGGGCGAGGGACCCAGTACTTC
J: TRBJ1-2; size: NA; V: TRBV4-2; D: NA; CDR3: CASSQDTGRDGGYTF; DNA: TGTGCCAGCAGCCAAGATACAGGGCGGGACGGTGGCTACACCTTC
J: TRBJ2-3; size: NA; V: TRBV29-1; D: NA; CDR3: CSFRDARDPDTQYF; DNA: TGCAGCTTCCGGGACGCCAGGGATCCAGATACGCAGTATTTT
J: TRBJ2-7; size: NA; V: TRBV18; D: NA; CDR3: CASSSLGAGSYEQYF; DNA: TGTGCCAGCTCATCGTTGGGGGCAGGGAGCTACGAGCAGTACTTC
J: TRBJ2-7; size: NA; V: TRBV10-3; D: TRBD2; CDR3: CAISEGLAVYEQYF; DNA: TGTGCCATCAGTGAAGGACTAGCGGTCTACGAGCAGTACTTC
J: TRBJ1-4; size: NA; V: TRBV5-4; D: NA; CDR3: CASSLEPRATNEKLFF; DNA: TGTGCCAGCAGCTTGGAACCCAGGGCTACTAATGAAAAACTGTTTTTT
J: TRBJ2-3; size: NA; V: TRBV13; D: TRBD2; CDR3: CASSFVAGGSTDTQYF; DNA: TGTGCCAGCAGCTTCGTCGCGGGAGGTAGCACAGATACGCAGTATTTT
J: TRBJ2-7; size: NA; V: TRBV27; D: NA; CDR3: CASSLMGQLPGEQYF; DNA: TGTGCCAGCAGTTTGATGGGGCAACTTCCAGGCGAGCAGTACTTC
J: TRBJ2-7; size: NA; V: TRBV5-1; D: TRBD2; CDR3: CASSSYGAGGYEQYF; DNA: TGCGCCAGCAGCTCGTATGGAGCGGGAGGGTACGAGCAGTACTTC
J: TRBJ2-1; size: NA; V: TRBV5-1; D: NA; CDR3: CASSLPSDSYNEQFF; DNA: TGCGCCAGCAGCTTGCCTAGCGACAGCTACAATGAGCAGTTCTTC
J: TRBJ2-4; size: NA; V: TRBV28; D: NA; CDR3: CASSLAKNIQYF; DNA: TGTGCCAGCAGTTTAGCCAAAAACATTCAGTACTTC
J: TRBJ2-1; size: NA; V: TRBV7-9; D: TRBD2; CDR3: CASSLGAGVGYNEQFF; DNA: TGTGCCAGCAGCTTAGGCGCGGGAGTAGGCTACAATGAGCAGTTCTTC
J: TRBJ2-1; size: NA; V: TRBV19; D: TRBD2; CDR3: CASSSLGKAGGVVGLNEQFF; DNA: TGTGCCAGTAGTTCCCTCGGCAAAGCGGGAGGGGTCGTCGGTCTCAATGAGCAGTTCTTC
J: TRBJ2-3; size: NA; V: TRBV18; D: NA; CDR3: CASSTRRSTDTQYF; DNA: TGTGCCAGCTCAACGCGGAGAAGCACAGATACGCAGTATTTT
J: TRBJ1-1; size: NA; V: TRBV27; D: NA; CDR3: CASSPTGLNTEAFF; DNA: TGTGCCAGCAGCCCGACAGGTCTGAACACTGAAGCTTTCTTT
J: TRBJ2-3; size: NA; V: TRBV23-1; D: NA; CDR3: CASQLGPGVGDTQYF; DNA: TGCGCCAGCCAACTTGGGCCGGGAGTTGGGGATACGCAGTATTTT